Presented here are 23 T cell receptor beta chains from one specimen sequenced in a study of T-cell reconstitution after alpha-beta-depleted transplantation in children. Unique molecular identifiers were incorporated when the TCRbeta library was constructed. TCRdb reprocessed the PCR reads with MiXCR, giving one entry per CDR3 protein. The sample has a few hundred thousand distinct CDR3 sequences; around 10% are singletons. The material was PBMCs, obtained before TCRalphabeta/CD19-depleted stem cell transplant. The receptors shown here come from a boy in the first two years of life with acute myeloid leukemia, due to receive a stem cell transplant.

In this sample, this clonotype turned up a few times. The rearrangement uses TRBV29-1 and TRBJ1-1, with TRBD1 as a possible D gene (6 bases). Germline CDR1 reads SQVTM; CDR2 reads ANQGSEA. This CDR3 region has 12 residues. CDR3 DNA sequence: TGCACCGAGGGGGGGGCGAACACTGAAGCTTTCTTT. It codes for CTEGGANTEAFF.

This clonotype was seen many times. This sequence joins TRBV4-3 and TRBJ2-4; D call uncertain. The CDR3 runs 18 residues. The germline V gene has CDR1 LGHNA and CDR2 YSLEER. Trimming left V 0 bases short and J 0 bases short, with 15 bases between. The CDR3 is CASSQEFLVTVAKNIQYF. The CDR3 DNA reads as TGCGCCAGCAGCCAAGAATTTCTAGTGACGGTAGCCAAAAACATTCAGTACTTC.

There are many counts of this clonotype. The CDR3 nucleotides read TGTGCCAGCAGTAGGGGGAAGGCAGAGGGCTACACCTTC. It codes for CASSRGKAEGYTF. This chain joins TRBV6-1 and TRBJ1-2; possible D gene TRBD1, 6 bases. Germline lookup yields CDR1 MNHNS and CDR2 SASEGT. The germline V and J ends were trimmed by 5 bases and 8 bases, with 15 bases remaining between them. The CDR3 covers 13 residues.

The table lists this clonotype with a few counts. The rearrangement uses TRBV10-3 and TRBJ2-1; 11 bases are shared with TRBD2. V was clipped by 0 bases and J by 7 bases; unmatched bases: 5. The germline V gene encodes CDR1 ENHRY and CDR2 SYGVKD. The CDR3 covers 16 residues. The CDR3 DNA follows: TGTGCCATCAGTGAGTCGGGACTAGCGGAGGTAAATGAGCAGTTCTTC. This gives the protein CAISESGLAEVNEQFF.

There are many counts of this clonotype. V usage is TRBV24-1 and J usage is TRBJ2-6, with 12 bases aligning to TRBD1. CDR1 and CDR2 from the germline V gene are KGHDR and SFDVKD. CDR3 size: 18 residues. Trimming cost V 4 bases and J 4 bases; bases outside gene matches: 7. The CDR3 sequence: CATSDVGTGGAGANVLTF. The CDR3 DNA follows: TGTGCCACCAGTGACGTTGGGACAGGGGGCGCCGGGGCCAACGTCCTGACTTTC.

The rearrangement uses TRBV28 and TRBJ2-5; 12 nucleotides align to TRBD2. The junction had 9 bases not matched to a gene; V was cut back by 2 bases and J by 5 bases. Per the germline V gene, CDR1 is MDHEN and CDR2 is SYDVKM. CDR3 length: 17 residues. The CDR3 coding sequence is TGTGCCAGCAGTTTACGGACTAGCGGGACGTGGGGCGAGACCCAGTACTTC. Its translation: CASSLRTSGTWGETQYF.

This clonotype has at least ten counts. The CDR3 nucleotides are TGTGCCAGCAGTGGACAGCTCTATCAGCCCCAGCATTTT. It encodes CASSGQLYQPQHF. The chain combines TRBV12-3 or TRBV12-4 with TRBJ1-5, with D maybe TRBD1 (6 bases). Trimming shortened V by 5 bases and J by 5 bases, and 10 bases separated the two germline ends. The CDR3 totals 13 residues.

There are many counts of this clonotype. This chain joins TRBV25-1 and TRBJ2-7; TRBD1 matches 11 bases. Trimming removed 6 bases from V and 3 bases from J; junction bases left unmatched: 10. Germline V gene sequence: CDR1 MGHDK, CDR2 SYGVNS. This CDR3 has 16 amino acids. CDR3 protein: CASRYGGQGAIYEQYF. For the CDR3, the DNA is TGTGCCAGCAGGTATGGAGGACAGGGGGCAATCTACGAGCAGTACTTC.

The table lists this clonotype with many counts. The chain uses TRBV18 and TRBJ1-2; D possibly corresponds to TRBD1 (6 bases). Germline V gene lookup returns CDR1 KGHSH and CDR2 LQKENI. The CDR3 runs 13 residues. The V end was cut by 3 bases, the J end by 9 bases, with 14 bases between. CDR3 in amino acids: CASSPPGVGSYTF. CDR3 nucleotide sequence: TGTGCCAGCTCACCTCCAGGGGTAGGGAGCTACACCTTC.

The count of this clonotype is one. The CDR3 loop reads CASTIWEKAFF. For the CDR3, the DNA is TGTGCCAGCACCATCTGGGAAAAAGCTTTCTTT. The V gene is TRBV12-3 or TRBV12-4, the J gene TRBJ1-1; D gene unclear. Trimming stripped 7 bases from V and 9 bases from J, with 12 bases between. The CDR3 covers 11 residues.

This clonotype was observed many times. V gene TRBV2 combines with J gene TRBJ2-1, with TRBD1 as a possible D gene (6 bases). The CDR3 is 16 residues long. Germline V gene sequence: CDR1 SNHLY, CDR2 FYNNEI. V was shortened by 6 bases and J by 1 base, with 16 bases between the two germline ends. CDR3 protein: CASSGLGAFSYNEQFF. CDR3 nucleotides: TGTGCCAGCAGCGGTCTGGGGGCGTTTTCCTACAATGAGCAGTTCTTC.

The chain couples TRBV3-1 to TRBJ2-3, with D perhaps matching TRBD1 (5 bases). V dropped 1 base and J dropped 0 bases, with 5 bases sitting between them. Looked up from germline, CDR1 is LGHDT and CDR2 is YNNKEL (reference sequence). The CDR3 covers 14 residues. CDR3 region: CASSQGGSTDTQYF. CDR3 DNA sequence: TGTGCCAGCAGCCAAGGGGGCAGCACAGATACGCAGTATTTT.

Many counts were recorded for this clonotype. The chain carries TRBV3-1 and TRBJ2-3; TRBD1 matches 9 bases. CDR3 size: 15 residues. CDR1 is LGHDT, CDR2 YNNKEL, per germline (reference sequence). The trim removed 6 bases at V and 2 bases at J, leaving 6 bases unmatched. The DNA of the CDR3 is TGTGCCAGCAGAGGGACAGGGTGGGACACAGATACGCAGTATTTT. Residues: CASRGTGWDTDTQYF.

This clonotype was seen more than once but under ten times. CDR3 sequence reads: CAIDNNSGANVLTF. The CDR3 DNA sequence: TGTGCCATCGATAACAACTCCGGGGCCAACGTCCTGACTTTC. The chain combines TRBV10-3 with TRBJ2-6; D is uncertain. The germline gives CDR1 ENHRY, CDR2 SYGVKD. Between the trimmed V and J ends, which lost 8 bases and 4 bases, there was a span of 12 bases. The CDR3 spans 14 residues.

The chain recombines TRBV4-3 with TRBJ2-7; D possibly corresponds to TRBD2 (5 bases). V dropped 0 bases and J dropped 7 bases, with 22 bases sitting between them. Germline V gene sequence: CDR1 LGHNA, CDR2 YSLEER. There are 17 residues in the CDR3. The CDR3 spells CASSQDLPYGVADEQYF. The CDR3 region has the DNA TGCGCCAGCAGCCAAGATCTTCCATACGGGGTGGCGGATGAGCAGTACTTC.

This clonotype was detected ten times or more. The chain is built from TRBV10-2 and TRBJ2-2; D gene unclear. The V gene's germline CDR1 is WSHSY and CDR2 SAAADI. The V end lost 8 bases, the J end lost 0 bases, and 10 bases lay between the germline ends. This CDR3 is 14 amino acids long. CDR3 sequence reads: CASADGSNTGELFF. CDR3 bases: TGCGCCAGCGCCGACGGATCGAACACCGGGGAGCTGTTTTTT.

This clonotype was counted only a few times. V gene TRBV30 combines with J gene TRBJ1-1; D not resolved. Germline V CDR1 and CDR2: GTSNPN, SVGIG (reference sequence). V lost 0 bases and J lost 5, with 13 bases in between. The CDR3 has 14 residues. CDR3 amino acids: CAWSVRGAATEAFF. The DNA for the CDR3 is TGTGCCTGGAGTGTACGTGGTGCGGCGACTGAAGCTTTCTTT.

This clonotype was seen at least ten times. CDR3: CSAREPPPFNNSPLHF. The CDR3 DNA reads TGCAGTGCTAGAGAACCACCGCCTTTCAATAATTCACCCCTCCACTTT. The chain employs TRBV20-1 and TRBJ1-6; D is uncertain. The V gene lost 0 bases and the J gene lost 5 bases, with 14 bases spanning the gap. Germline lookup yields CDR1 DFQATT and CDR2 SNEGSKA (reference sequence). The CDR3 is 16 amino acids.

This clonotype was counted between two and nine times. The chain uses TRBV12-5 and TRBJ1-1, with D perhaps TRBD1 (6 bases). V gave up 3 bases and J gave up 0 bases, with 8 bases separating them. The CDR3 spans 14 residues. Germline CDR1 is LGHNT and CDR2 is FRNRAP. This CDR3 is CASGLGGMNTEAFF. CDR3 nucleotide sequence: TGTGCTAGTGGTTTAGGGGGAATGAACACTGAAGCTTTCTTT.

This clonotype has a count of ten or more. The chain recombines TRBV12-3 or TRBV12-4 with TRBJ2-3; TRBD1 agrees at 8 bases. V trimming: 5 bases; J trimming: 1 base; junction bases outside the gene matches: 8. The CDR3 has 16 residues. Here the CDR3 DNA reads TGTGCCAGCAGTCATAGACAGGGGAGAGGCACAGATACGCAGTATTTT. This sequence encodes CASSHRQGRGTDTQYF.

Ten or more counts support this clonotype. The rearrangement links TRBV28 to TRBJ2-5; 11 positions match TRBD1. J lost 4 bases, V lost 2 bases, and 3 bases had no gene match. This CDR3 contains 15 residues. CDR1 is MDHEN and CDR2 is SYDVKM in the germline V gene. DNA for the CDR3: TGTGCCAGCAGTTTAGGGGACAGGGGGGCAGAGACCCAGTACTTC. This codes for CASSLGDRGAETQYF.

This clonotype was observed at least ten times. This chain uses TRBV18 with TRBJ2-7; weak D call: TRBD1 (6 bases). Deletions cut 3 bases from V and 3 bases from J, with 12 bases between. The CDR3 has 14 amino acids. Per the germline V gene, CDR1 is KGHSH and CDR2 is LQKENI. For the CDR3, the DNA is TGTGCCAGCTCACCTTCAGACAGGTACTACGAGCAGTACTTC. Protein sequence: CASSPSDRYYEQYF.

V is TRBV20-1 and J is TRBJ2-7, with 8 bases fitting TRBD1. The germline V gene encodes CDR1 DFQATT and CDR2 SNEGSKA (reference sequence). With V trimmed by 3 bases and J by 2 bases, 9 bases remained unmatched. The CDR3 has 15 amino acids. DNA of the CDR3: TGCAGTGCTAGCCTACAGGGGGGTCTTCCCTACGAGCAGTACTTC. This translates into CSASLQGGLPYEQYF.